These 26 T cell receptor beta chains originate from one sample sequenced in a study of tumor-infiltrating lymphocytes in localized non-small cell lung cancer. Using immunoSEQ multiplex PCR, the repertoire was profiled, and TCRdb retains in-frame clones only, with some absent. The table includes over 7,000 clones, roughly 69% detected once. Sequenced: uninvolved lung tissue not adjacent to the tumor. Every receptor here comes from a human donor with non-small cell lung cancer.

The chain couples TRBV19 to TRBJ2-3; D is unresolved. Deletions cut 6 bases from V and 2 bases from J, with 6 bases between. Per germline, CDR1 LNHDA and CDR2 SQIVND (reference sequence). The length of the CDR3 is 12 residues. The CDR3 DNA sequence: TGTGCCAGTAGGGTCCTCACAGATACGCAGTATTTT. This translates into CASRVLTDTQYF.

This clone has a single count. CDR3 in amino acids: CASSTWTGTDTQYF. The CDR3 region has the DNA TGTGCCAGTAGTACCTGGACAGGCACAGATACGCAGTATTTT. The chain recombines TRBV19 with TRBJ2-3; weak D call: TRBD1 (6 bases). The CDR3 has 14 amino acids. V lost 4 bases, J lost 1 base, and 9 bases lay in between. CDR1 LNHDA and CDR2 SQIVND come from the germline V gene (reference sequence).

This clone was seen only a few times. The J gene is TRBJ2-7, the V gene TRBV28, with TRBD2 as a possible D gene (5 bases). The V and J ends lost 9 bases and 0 bases respectively, with 18 bases between them. Germline V lookup: CDR1 MDHEN, CDR2 SYDVKM. This CDR3 is 15 amino acids long. The CDR3 coding sequence is TGTGCCAGTTCCCCTGGAGGCTCCAGCTCCTACGAGCAGTACTTC. It encodes CASSPGGSSSYEQYF.

The chain employs TRBV11-3 and TRBJ2-1; 7 bases fit TRBD1. From germline, CDR1 is SGHNT and CDR2 YENEEA. Germline trimming cut 4 bases from V and 3 bases from J; bases unmatched to any gene: 3. The CDR3 spans 14 residues. The CDR3 loop is CASSSGQNYNEQFF. In DNA, the CDR3 is TGTGCCAGCAGCTCGGGACAGAACTACAATGAGCAGTTCTTC. Drawing the rest from reference TRBV11-3 and TRBJ2-1, the complete variable domain is EAGVVQSPRYKIIEKKQPVAFWCNPISGHNTLYWYLQNLGQGPELLIRYENEEAVDDSQLPKDRFSAERLKGVDSTLKIQPAELGDSAVYLCASSSGQNYNEQFFGPGTRLTVL.

The genes are TRBV11-2 and TRBJ2-2; TRBD2 might be the D (7 bases). In germline, CDR1 is SGHAT, CDR2 FQNNGV. The V and J ends lost 5 bases and 6 bases respectively, with 19 bases between them. This CDR3 has 16 amino acids. CDR3 in DNA: TGTGCCAGCAGCCCCCTGAGGGGGGGCCACCCCGGGGAGCTGTTTTTT. Encoded protein: CASSPLRGGHPGELFF.

The sample holds a few counts of this clone. The chain couples TRBV14 to TRBJ1-2; maybe TRBD1 (6 bases). This CDR3 region has 13 residues. Trimming left V 1 base short and J 10 bases short, with 13 bases between. Germline CDR1 reads SGHDN; CDR2 reads FVKESK. CDR3 region: CASSQATGLTYTF. DNA for the CDR3: TGTGCCAGCAGCCAAGCGACAGGCTTGACCTACACCTTC.

This clone was observed a handful of times. The rearrangement links TRBV25-1 to TRBJ2-2; weak D call: TRBD1 (6 bases). This CDR3 is built from 14 residues. Germline CDR1 is MGHDK and CDR2 is SYGVNS. Trimming removed 4 bases at V and 0 bases at J, with 6 bases between. The CDR3 here is CASSGQANTGELFF. For the CDR3, the DNA is TGTGCCAGCAGTGGACAGGCGAACACCGGGGAGCTGTTTTTT.

The chain recombines TRBV5-1 with TRBJ2-3; D possibly corresponds to TRBD2 (6 bases). V was cut by 2 bases and J by 4 bases, with 11 bases left in between. This CDR3 contains 14 residues. CDR1 is SGHRS and CDR2 is YFSETQ in the germline V gene. CDR3 amino acids: CASSFSGVADTQYF. In DNA, the CDR3 is TGCGCCAGCAGCTTCTCGGGGGTGGCAGATACGCAGTATTTT. Looking up the rest from reference TRBV5-1 and TRBJ2-3 gives the full variable domain: KAGVTQTPRYLIKTRGQQVTLSCSPISGHRSVSWYQQTPGQGLQFLFEYFSETQRNKGNFPGRFSGRQFSNSRSEMNVSTLELGDSALYLCASSFSGVADTQYFGPGTRLTVL.

The chain uses TRBV21-1 and TRBJ2-5; the table assigns TRBD1, which was not confirmed against the DNA. TRBV21-1 is a recognized pseudogene. The CDR3 extends over 13 amino acids. The CDR3: CASGDRVQETQYF. CDR3 coding DNA: TGTGCCAGCGGAGACAGGGTCCAAGAGACCCAGTACTTC.

J is TRBJ2-6 and V is TRBV19; D unresolved. From germline, CDR1 is LNHDA and CDR2 SQIVND (reference sequence). The V gene lost 4 bases and the J gene lost 0 bases, with 19 bases spanning the gap. This CDR3 has 19 amino acids. As DNA, the CDR3 is TGTGCCAGTAGTACCCCCAAGACACGGACCTTCTCTGGGGCCAACGTCCTGACTTTC. Its protein is CASSTPKTRTFSGANVLTF.

V is TRBV9 and J is TRBJ2-5; D unclear. The CDR3 has 13 amino acids. Trimming shortened V by 0 bases and J by 9 bases, and 12 bases separated the two germline ends. Germline V gives CDR1 SGDLS, CDR2 YYNGEE. This chain's CDR3 is CASSVVGPGPQYF. As DNA, the CDR3 is TGTGCCAGCAGCGTAGTCGGACCCGGCCCCCAGTACTTC.

This clone was seen just once. The chain combines TRBV19 with TRBJ1-5; tentative D call: TRBD1 (6 bases). V dropped 0 bases and J dropped 7 bases, with 22 bases sitting between them. Germline loops: CDR1 LNHDA, CDR2 SQIVND (reference sequence). The CDR3 length is 18 residues. The CDR3 coding sequence is TGTGCCAGTAGTATAGATCGTGGGCAGGGGATCGCAAAACAGCCCCAGCATTTT. Translation gives CASSIDRGQGIAKQPQHF.

The J gene is TRBJ2-1, the V gene TRBV7-6; 7 nucleotides line up with TRBD2. Germline values: CDR1 SGHVS, CDR2 FNYEAQ. The V and J ends lost 8 bases and 2 bases, in that order; junction bases with no gene match: 6. The CDR3 spans 14 residues. DNA of the CDR3: TGTGCCAGCGGCGAGCGGGGCGCCTACAATGAGCAGTTCTTC. Amino acids: CASGERGAYNEQFF.

This clone was recorded only once. The chain has TRBV14 and TRBJ1-2, with 8 nucleotides matching TRBD1. V shed 1 base, J shed 8 bases, and the junction held 6 bases outside the gene matches. Germline V CDR1 and CDR2: SGHDN, FVKESK. This CDR3 is built from 14 residues. CDR3 sequence (DNA): TGTGCCAGCAGCCAAGCAGGGGGCGCGCGGGGCTACACCTTC. Protein sequence: CASSQAGGARGYTF.

The V gene is TRBV19, the J gene TRBJ2-2, with a possible D match to TRBD1 (5 bases). V lost 6 bases, J lost 0 bases, and 11 bases lay in between. Per the germline V gene, CDR1 is LNHDA and CDR2 is SQIVND (reference sequence). The CDR3 spans 15 residues. CDR3 sequence: CASSGWGANTGELFF. The CDR3 DNA reads TGTGCCAGTAGCGGGTGGGGCGCGAACACCGGGGAGCTGTTTTTT.

The chain employs TRBV9 and TRBJ2-5, with TRBD1 matching over 7 bases. The CDR3 totals 14 residues. From germline, CDR1 is SGDLS and CDR2 YYNGEE. V shed 3 bases, J shed 0 bases, and the junction held 2 bases outside the gene matches. The CDR3 nucleotides are TGTGCCAGCAGCGCGGGACAGCACCAAGAGACCCAGTACTTC. Translated: CASSAGQHQETQYF.

The V gene is TRBV7-2, the J gene TRBJ2-2, with TRBD2 matching over 10 bases. Germline CDR1 is SGHTA and CDR2 is FQGNSA. V lost 8 bases to trimming and J lost 3 bases; unmatched junction nucleotides: 15. There are 18 residues in the CDR3. For the CDR3, the DNA is TGTGCCAGCCCCTTTAGTGTCCTAGCGGGGGTACACACCGGGGAGCTGTTTTTT. Amino acid sequence: CASPFSVLAGVHTGELFF.

The chain links TRBV14 to TRBJ2-5; 9 bases are shared with TRBD2. The junction had 11 bases not matched to a gene; V was cut back by 4 bases and J by 5 bases. The CDR3 runs 16 residues. The V gene's germline CDR1 is SGHDN and CDR2 FVKESK. The CDR3 loop reads CASSPLNAGGTETQYF. CDR3 nucleotides: TGTGCCAGCAGCCCCCTAAACGCGGGGGGGACCGAGACCCAGTACTTC.

In its sample, this clone is medium-sized (0.01 to 0.1%). The V and J genes are TRBV6-5 and TRBJ1-1; 8 nucleotides agree with TRBD1. The CDR3 runs 15 residues. CDR1 MNHEY and CDR2 SVGAGI come from the germline V gene. After removal of 5 bases from V and 6 bases from J, the junction contained 11 bases not matched to a gene. The CDR3 protein is CASSGHGVQGAEAFF. The CDR3 coding sequence is TGTGCCAGCAGTGGTCACGGGGTACAGGGGGCTGAAGCTTTCTTT.

V usage is TRBV5-1 and J usage is TRBJ2-4, with 8 bases identical to TRBD1. Germline CDR1 reads SGHRS; CDR2 reads YFSETQ. The CDR3 sequence is 14 residues long. V lost 3 bases, J lost 6 bases, and 5 bases stayed unmatched. The CDR3 DNA reads as TGCGCCAGCAGCTCTGACAGGGGAACAAACATTCAGTACTTC. Translation gives CASSSDRGTNIQYF.

The chain joins TRBV2 to TRBJ1-1, with a tentative D call TRBD1 (5 bases). V lost 0 bases and J lost 2, with 10 bases in between. Germline V lookup: CDR1 SNHLY, CDR2 FYNNEI. The CDR3 loop spans 15 amino acids. CDR3 sequence: CASSEARTLNTEAFF. CDR3 nucleotides: TGTGCCAGCAGTGAAGCGAGGACACTCAACACTGAAGCTTTCTTT.

The rearrangement joins TRBV4-3 to TRBJ2-7, with TRBD2 identical over 8 bases. Germline V CDR1 and CDR2: LGHNA, YSLEER. V shed 0 bases and J 1 base; nucleotides not matched to a gene: 14. The CDR3 has 19 residues. CDR3 loop: CASSQDHGKPGLDSYEQYF. CDR3 nucleotides: TGCGCCAGCAGCCAAGATCACGGCAAACCGGGACTAGATTCCTACGAGCAGTACTTC.

The V call is TRBV10-3, the J call TRBJ1-1, with TRBD1 matching 11 bases. This CDR3 region has 18 residues. V lost 6 bases to trimming and J lost 1 base; unmatched junction nucleotides: 13. Germline assignment: CDR1 ENHRY and CDR2 SYGVKD. CDR3 amino acids: CAIRRGADRGRRNTEAFF. The DNA for the CDR3 is TGTGCCATCAGGAGAGGGGCGGACAGGGGGCGCCGGAACACTGAAGCTTTCTTT.

This clone was counted once. V is TRBV7-3 and J is TRBJ1-2, with no clear D. The CDR3 has 12 amino acids. The ends were cut back, 5 bases at V and 7 bases at J, with 11 bases in the middle. Looked up from germline, CDR1 is SGHTA and CDR2 is FQGTGA. Here the CDR3 DNA reads TGTGCCAGCAGCGAAAACGGGGTTGGCTACACCTTC. It encodes CASSENGVGYTF.

The genes are TRBV19 and TRBJ2-4; 7 bases fit TRBD2. Germline CDR1 and CDR2: LNHDA and SQIVND (reference sequence). The CDR3 contains 12 residues. V lost 5 bases to trimming and J lost 7 bases; unmatched junction nucleotides: 2. DNA for the CDR3: TGTGCCAGTAGTGTGGGAGGGAACATTCAGTACTTC. Protein product: CASSVGGNIQYF.

The rearrangement joins TRBV9 to TRBJ1-6; D is undetermined. The CDR3 has 13 amino acids. Germline CDR1 and CDR2: SGDLS and YYNGEE. The V end was cut by 3 bases, the J end by 6 bases, with 7 bases between. The CDR3 nucleotides read TGTGCCAGCAGCGAGAGCCCTAATTCACCCCTCCACTTT. Residues: CASSESPNSPLHF.